The sequence of this T cell receptor beta chain was determined in a study of shared clonotypes between healthy human individuals. Clones were sequenced by immunoSEQ multiplex PCR, and TCRdb holds only the in-frame ones, with some missing. The sample holds over a million clones, under 80% seen once. The length of the CDR3 is 15 residues. The germline gives CDR1 SGHAT, CDR2 FQNNGV. The V gene lost 4 bases and the J gene lost 0 bases, with 7 bases spanning the gap. The receptor's source is a young man in good health. The specimen was memory CD4+ T cells sorted from blood. Subset meaning: CD45RA-negative fraction. The rearrangement links TRBV11-2 to TRBJ2-6, with D hard to call. The CDR3 spells CASSWSRSGANVLTF. CDR3 coding DNA: TGTGCCAGCAGCTGGTCTCGCTCTGGGGCCAACGTCCTGACTTTC. The full variable domain, in which reference TRBV11-2 and TRBJ2-6 provide the parts outside the CDR3, is EAGVAQSPRYKIIEKRQSVAFWCNPISGHATLYWYQQILGQGPKLLIQFQNNGVVDDSQLPKDRFSAERLKGVDSTLKIQPAKLEDSAVYLCASSWSRSGANVLTFGAGSRLTVL.